The 8 T cell receptor beta chains in this list originate from one sample, sequenced in a study of T-cell reconstitution after alpha-beta-depleted transplantation in children. Preparation of the TCRbeta library involved a method that used unique molecular identifiers. Via MiXCR, TCRdb re-called the PCR reads, giving one row per CDR3 protein. The sample shows about 980,000 distinct CDR3 sequences, roughly 29% of them seen only once. The material sequenced was PBMCs, mostly from graft donor cells, taken 360 days after TCRalphabeta/CD19-depleted stem cell transplant. The receptors were sampled from a boy under three years old who had a stem cell transplant for SCID, so the T cells may come from the graft donor.

The chain uses TRBV5-1 and TRBJ2-7; 7 nucleotides match TRBD2. There are 16 residues in the CDR3. Germline V gene lookup returns CDR1 SGHRS and CDR2 YFSETQ. V trimming: 4 bases; J trimming: 0 bases; junction bases outside the gene matches: 10. In DNA, the CDR3 is TGCGCCAGCAGCCCACCAACCGGGACTAACTCCTACGAGCAGTACTTC. Translation gives CASSPPTGTNSYEQYF.

The rearrangement joins TRBV20-1 to TRBJ1-4, with D possibly matching TRBD1 (6 bases). V lost 3 bases to trimming and J lost 9 bases, with 14 bases between them. This CDR3 is built from 13 residues. Germline values: CDR1 DFQATT, CDR2 SNEGSKA (reference sequence). The CDR3 region is CSASGGPIQKLFF. Written as DNA, the CDR3 is TGCAGTGCTAGTGGGGGCCCGATCCAAAAACTGTTTTTT.

The chain links TRBV5-1 to TRBJ2-7; D is possibly TRBD1 or TRBD2 (5 bases each). CDR1 and CDR2 (germline): SGHRS, YFSETQ. The ends were cut back, 1 base at V and 1 base at J, with 24 bases in the middle. This CDR3 has 19 residues. The CDR3 coding sequence is TGCGCCAGCAGCTTGAAGGTCGTAGGGACCTTCCTACCTTCCTACGAGCAGTACTTC. Encoded protein: CASSLKVVGTFLPSYEQYF.

This clonotype was observed a few times. V usage is TRBV20-1 and J usage is TRBJ1-2, with D hard to call. CDR3 size: 11 residues. The ends were cut back, 3 bases at V and 2 bases at J, with 4 bases in the middle. Germline CDR1 DFQATT, CDR2 SNEGSKA (reference sequence). This CDR3 reads CSARQNYGYTF. The DNA of the CDR3 is TGCAGTGCTAGGCAGAACTATGGCTACACCTTC.

The sample holds a few counts of this clonotype. J is TRBJ1-1 and V is TRBV5-1; D is perhaps TRBD1 (6 bases). Germline V gives CDR1 SGHRS, CDR2 YFSETQ. This CDR3 is built from 14 residues. The V end lost 0 bases, the J end lost 3 bases, and 9 bases lay between the germline ends. The DNA for the CDR3 is TGCGCCAGCAGCTTGGGGGACATAGACACTGAAGCTTTCTTT. Translation gives CASSLGDIDTEAFF.

V is TRBV30 and J is TRBJ2-3; 7 bases fit TRBD1. The CDR3 is made up of 15 amino acids. Germline values: CDR1 GTSNPN, CDR2 SVGIG (reference sequence). Trimming removed 1 base from V and 2 bases from J; junction bases left unmatched: 6. This CDR3 is CAWSEDRTDTDTQYF. CDR3 nucleotides: TGTGCCTGGAGTGAGGACAGGACTGACACAGATACGCAGTATTTT.

The V gene is TRBV11-2, the J gene TRBJ2-7; TRBD1 matches 7 bases. Germline V lookup: CDR1 SGHAT, CDR2 FQNNGV. V dropped 0 bases and J dropped 2; count of bases not matched to a gene: 7. The CDR3 extends over 16 amino acids. This CDR3 reads CASSLDSGQNTYEQYF. CDR3 sequence (DNA): TGTGCCAGCAGCTTAGACTCGGGACAGAATACCTACGAGCAGTACTTC.

The chain recombines TRBV6-5 with TRBJ1-1; the D is unclear. Germline assignment: CDR1 MNHEY and CDR2 SVGAGI. The CDR3 has 15 amino acids. V was trimmed by 2 bases and J by 0 bases, leaving 10 bases between them. The CDR3 nucleotides read TGTGCCAGCAGTTACGAGGGTGTTGTGAACACTGAAGCTTTCTTT. It codes for CASSYEGVVNTEAFF.